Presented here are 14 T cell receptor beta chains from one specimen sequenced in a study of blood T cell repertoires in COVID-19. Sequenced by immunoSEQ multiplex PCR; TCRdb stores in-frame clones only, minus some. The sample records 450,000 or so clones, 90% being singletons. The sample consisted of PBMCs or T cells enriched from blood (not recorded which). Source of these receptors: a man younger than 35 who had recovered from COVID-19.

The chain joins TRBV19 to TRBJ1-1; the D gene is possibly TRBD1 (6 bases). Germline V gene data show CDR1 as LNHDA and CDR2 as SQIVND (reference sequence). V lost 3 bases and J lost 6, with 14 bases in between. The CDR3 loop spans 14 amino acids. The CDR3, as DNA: TGTGCCAGTAGTATTGGGGGCAGGGCCGCTGAAGCTTTCTTT. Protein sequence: CASSIGGRAAEAFF.

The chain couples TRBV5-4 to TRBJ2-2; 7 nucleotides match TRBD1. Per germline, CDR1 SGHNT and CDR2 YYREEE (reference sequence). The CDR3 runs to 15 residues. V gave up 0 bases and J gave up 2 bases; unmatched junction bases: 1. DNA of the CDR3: TGTGCCAGCAGCTTGGCAGGGGGTAACACCGGGGAGCTGTTTTTT. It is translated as CASSLAGGNTGELFF.

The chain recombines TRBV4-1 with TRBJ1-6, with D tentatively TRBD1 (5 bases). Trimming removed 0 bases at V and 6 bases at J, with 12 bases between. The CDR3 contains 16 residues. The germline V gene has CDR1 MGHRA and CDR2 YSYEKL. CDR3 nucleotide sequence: TGCGCCAGCAGCCAAGAGGTTGCAGGGTCTAATTCACCCCTCCACTTT. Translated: CASSQEVAGSNSPLHF.

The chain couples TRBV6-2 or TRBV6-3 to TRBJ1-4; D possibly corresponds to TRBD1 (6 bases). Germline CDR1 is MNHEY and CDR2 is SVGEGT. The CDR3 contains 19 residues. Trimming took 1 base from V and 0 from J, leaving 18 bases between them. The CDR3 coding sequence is TGTGCCAGCAGTTACTTAGGACAGAACACTCAAACAACTAATGAAAAACTGTTTTTT. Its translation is CASSYLGQNTQTTNEKLFF.

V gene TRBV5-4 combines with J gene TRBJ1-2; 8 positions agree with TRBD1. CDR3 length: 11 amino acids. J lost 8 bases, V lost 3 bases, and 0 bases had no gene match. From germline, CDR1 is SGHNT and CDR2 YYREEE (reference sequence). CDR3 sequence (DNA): TGTGCCAGCAGCTCAGGGGGCGGCTACACCTTC. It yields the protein CASSSGGGYTF.

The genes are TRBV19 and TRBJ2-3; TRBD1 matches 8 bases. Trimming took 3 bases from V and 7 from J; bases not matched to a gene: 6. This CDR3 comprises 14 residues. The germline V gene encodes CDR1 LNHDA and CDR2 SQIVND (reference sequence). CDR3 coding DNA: TGTGCCAGTAGTATTAGCAGGGGGCAGAATACGCAGTATTTT. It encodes CASSISRGQNTQYF.

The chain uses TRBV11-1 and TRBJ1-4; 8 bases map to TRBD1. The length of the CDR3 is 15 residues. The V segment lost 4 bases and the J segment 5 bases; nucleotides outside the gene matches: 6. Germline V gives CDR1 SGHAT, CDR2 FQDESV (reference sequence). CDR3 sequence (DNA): TGTGCCAGCAGCTCCCGGGACAGGCCAAATGAAAAACTGTTTTTT. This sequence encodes CASSSRDRPNEKLFF.

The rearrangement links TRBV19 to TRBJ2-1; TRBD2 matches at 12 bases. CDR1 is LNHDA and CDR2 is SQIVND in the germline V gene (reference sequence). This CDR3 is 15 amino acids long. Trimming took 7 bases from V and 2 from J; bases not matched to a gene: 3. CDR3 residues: CASTLAGGPYNEQFF. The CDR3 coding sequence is TGTGCCAGTACCCTAGCGGGAGGGCCCTACAATGAGCAGTTCTTC.

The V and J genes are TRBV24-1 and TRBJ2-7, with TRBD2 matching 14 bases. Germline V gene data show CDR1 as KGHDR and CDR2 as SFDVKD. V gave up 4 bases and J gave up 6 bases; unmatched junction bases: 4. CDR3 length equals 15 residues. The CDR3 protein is CATSDGTSGRPEQYF. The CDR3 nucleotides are TGTGCCACCAGTGACGGGACTAGCGGGAGACCCGAGCAGTACTTC.

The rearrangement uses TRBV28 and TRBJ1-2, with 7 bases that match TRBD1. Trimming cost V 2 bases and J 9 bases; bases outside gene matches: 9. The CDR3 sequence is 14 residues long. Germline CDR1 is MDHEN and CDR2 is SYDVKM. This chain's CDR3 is CASSLTRQGKSYTF. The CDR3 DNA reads TGTGCCAGCAGTTTAACAAGACAGGGTAAAAGCTACACCTTC.

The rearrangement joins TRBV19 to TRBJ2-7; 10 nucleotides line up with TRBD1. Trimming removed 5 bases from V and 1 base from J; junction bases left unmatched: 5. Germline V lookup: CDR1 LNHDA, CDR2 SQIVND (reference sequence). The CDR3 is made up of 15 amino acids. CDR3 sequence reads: CASSPRTGGSYEQYF. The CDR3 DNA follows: TGTGCCAGTAGTCCGAGGACAGGGGGTTCCTACGAGCAGTACTTC.

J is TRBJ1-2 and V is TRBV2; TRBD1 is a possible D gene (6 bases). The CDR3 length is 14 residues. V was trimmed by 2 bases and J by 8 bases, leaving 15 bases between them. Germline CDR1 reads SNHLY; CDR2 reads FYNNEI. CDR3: CASSERGTTRGYTF. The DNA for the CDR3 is TGTGCCAGCAGTGAAAGGGGGACGACGCGGGGCTACACCTTC.

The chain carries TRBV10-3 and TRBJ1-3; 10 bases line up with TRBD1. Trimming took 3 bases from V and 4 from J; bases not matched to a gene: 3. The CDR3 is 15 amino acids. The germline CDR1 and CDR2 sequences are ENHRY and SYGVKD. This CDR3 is CAISEGQGGGNTIYF. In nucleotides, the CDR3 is TGTGCCATCAGTGAAGGACAGGGGGGCGGAAACACCATATATTTT.

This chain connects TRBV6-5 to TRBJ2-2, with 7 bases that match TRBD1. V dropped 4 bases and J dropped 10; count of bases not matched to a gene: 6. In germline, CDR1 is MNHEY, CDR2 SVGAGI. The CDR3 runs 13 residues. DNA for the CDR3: TGTGCCAGCAGTTGGGGAACAGGGGAGGAGCTGTTTTTT. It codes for CASSWGTGEELFF.